The clone carrying this T cell receptor beta chain showed up just once. The source of the sample is a study of cytomegalovirus exposure and HLA in healthy donors. CDR3 length equals 13 residues. Trimming took off 2 bases at V and 0 bases at J, with 5 bases between the two ends. CDR1 and CDR2 (germline): MGHRA, YSYEKL. The PCR ran on 60 Vbeta and 13 Jbeta primers. Method: immunoSEQ multiplex PCR; TCRdb's copy keeps in-frame clones and lacks some. This table has fewer than 150,000 clones, about 66% appearing once. The chain carries TRBV4-1 and TRBJ2-7; D is unresolved. The sequence came from a human donor in good health. The specimen sequenced was PBMCs. For the CDR3, the DNA is TGCGCCAGCAGCCAAATGGCCTCCTACGAGCAGTACTTC. It encodes CASSQMASYEQYF.